The rows below give T cell receptor beta chains drawn from one sample of a study of T cells after yellow fever vaccination. MiXCR, applied by TCRdb to the 5' RACE reads, yields one record per CDR3 protein. Counted here are 100,000 to 150,000 distinct CDR3 sequences, more than 6% occurring once; the ten biggest clones make up 2.5%. This specimen consisted of CD4+ T cells sorted from PBMCs, obtained approximately 11 days after the first yellow fever vaccination. These receptors were obtained from a man between 18 and 29 years old who received the YFV17D yellow fever vaccine. CDR3s include the opening cysteine and the closing phenylalanine or tryptophan. Clone sizes are given selectively: once, few, many, or a class where the clone is expanded.

TRBV28 | many | CASSLFSGLSSGNTIYF
TRBV7-2 | many | CASSPDRGRTGELFF
TRBV5-1 | . | CASRQPEQGSYTEAFF
TRBV25-1 | many | CASSPIGGPGELFF
TRBV6-2/TRBV6-3 | many | CASGNRGIQETQYF
TRBV4-3 | many | CASSQGPRTDTQYF
TRBV7-2 | many | CASSYQAGGELFF
TRBV2 | many | CASSAHLNTEAFF
TRBV2 | . | CASSEALGQEGYTF
TRBV7-3 | many | CASSSAGGKETQYF
TRBV6-5 | . | CASSYSAGAYGYTF
TRBV7-8 | many | CASSLGQYLNTGELFF
TRBV7-2 | many | CASSPPAIETQYF
TRBV5-4 | many | CASSGTGGMDTQYF
TRBV28 | many | CASSLERSGVAEAFF
TRBV10-3 | many | CAAVADRSSPLHF
TRBV12-3/TRBV12-4 | . | CASSSGTGFMGGNQPQHF
TRBV7-9 | many | CASSLSLGTQYF
TRBV5-1 | many | CASARQGQETQYF
TRBV30 | . | CAWAPGPQETQYF
TRBV7-2 | many | CASSLVGANTEAFF
TRBV29-1 | many | CSVEGDRGRLNTEAFF
TRBV5-1 | many | CASSLGPVDRGANEQFF
TRBV7-3 | many | CASSPNGYSGANVLTF
TRBV7-2 | many | CASSMGAGSEQFF
TRBV20-1 | many | CSATIGGGRDTQYF
TRBV7-2 | many | CASSLSRVDGGYTF
TRBV7-9 | . | CASNLGAYEQYF
TRBV9 | many | CASSSGTGETQYF
TRBV5-5 | many | CASSLAGVRTGELFF
TRBV4-1 | many | CASSQEGGAEETQYF
TRBV5-1 | many | CASSFAGFYQETQYF
TRBV5-1 | . | CASSLGRSSGGANVLTF
TRBV7-9 | many | CASSFTVTTYNEQFF
TRBV2 | many | CASQGTSYNEQFF
TRBV4-3 | . | CASSQAGGPVDTQYF
TRBV7-2 | many | CASSLEASGGHTDTQYF
TRBV25-1 | many | CASSEPQRGDTQYF
TRBV12-3/TRBV12-4 | many | CASRPQGTGELFF